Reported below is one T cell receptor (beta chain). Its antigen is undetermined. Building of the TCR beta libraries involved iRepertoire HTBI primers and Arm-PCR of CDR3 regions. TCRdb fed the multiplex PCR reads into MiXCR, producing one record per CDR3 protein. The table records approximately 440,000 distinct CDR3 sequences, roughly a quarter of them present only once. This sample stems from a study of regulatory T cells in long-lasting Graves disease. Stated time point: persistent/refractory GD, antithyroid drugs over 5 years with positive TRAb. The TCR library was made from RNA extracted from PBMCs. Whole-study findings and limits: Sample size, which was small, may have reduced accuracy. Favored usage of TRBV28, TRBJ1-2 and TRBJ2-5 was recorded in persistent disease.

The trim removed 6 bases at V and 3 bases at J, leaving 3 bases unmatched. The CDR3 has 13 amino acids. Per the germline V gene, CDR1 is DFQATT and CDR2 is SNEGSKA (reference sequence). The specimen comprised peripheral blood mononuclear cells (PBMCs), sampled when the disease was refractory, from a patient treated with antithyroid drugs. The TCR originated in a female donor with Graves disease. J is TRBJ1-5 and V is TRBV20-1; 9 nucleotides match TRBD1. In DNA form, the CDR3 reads TGCAGTGCACGGACAGGGGACAATCAGCCCCAGCATTTT. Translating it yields CSARTGDNQPQHF.